This TCR beta chain was identified in a study of blood T cell repertoires in COVID-19. Authors' processing steps: Cell counts per sample came from amplifying reference gene primers. The data were produced by immunoSEQ multiplex PCR, yet TCRdb's version contains in-frame clones alone and is incomplete. For V, J and clone size, that table is used; D and trimming come from the DNA. Of around 80,000 clones listed, 65% to 80% are singletons. V was clipped by 7 bases and J by 7 bases; unmatched bases: 6. Germline CDR1 and CDR2: MNHEY and SVGAGI. This CDR3 has 14 residues. The genes are TRBV6-5 and TRBJ1-4, with 10 bases fitting TRBD1. Sequencing was carried out using peripheral blood. This TCR was recovered from a woman of 80 years or more with active or convalescent COVID-19. CDR3 in amino acids: CASISRDRGEKLFF. As DNA, the CDR3 is TGTGCCAGCATCTCCCGGGACAGGGGTGAAAAACTGTTTTTT.